A single sample gave rise to the 30 T cell receptor beta chains below, sequenced in a study of T cells in localized non-small cell lung cancer. Measured with immunoSEQ multiplex PCR; TCRdb has only the in-frame clones, and not every one. Here the sample spans 45,000 to 70,000 clones, 86% being singletons. The sequencing used peripheral blood, collected before any cancer treatment. These receptors all stem from a woman aged 35-75 years with stage I lung adenocarcinoma.

This chain links TRBV4-3 with TRBJ1-2; 11 bases are shared with TRBD1. After removal of 4 bases from V and 6 bases from J, the junction contained 4 bases not matched to a gene. CDR1 and CDR2 from the germline V gene are LGHNA and YSLEER. The CDR3 consists of 14 residues. This CDR3 reads CASSPGQGANGYTF. CDR3 DNA: TGCGCCAGCAGCCCTGGACAGGGGGCGAATGGCTACACCTTC.

V and J are TRBV19 and TRBJ1-2; the D is unclear. Germline values: CDR1 LNHDA, CDR2 SQIVND (reference sequence). Trimming pared 0 bases from V and 4 bases from J, leaving 9 bases between. CDR3 length: 14 amino acids. In nucleotides, the CDR3 is TGTGCCAGTAGTATAGAGCACAGAGGCTATGGCTACACCTTC. Its protein product is CASSIEHRGYGYTF. The variable domain in full, with the rest retrieved from reference TRBV19 and TRBJ1-2, is DGGITQSPKYLFRKEGQNVTLSCEQNLNHDAMYWYRQDPGQGLRLIYYSQIVNDFQKGDIAEGYSVSREKKESFPLTVTSAQKNPTAFYLCASSIEHRGYGYTFGSGTRLTVV.

The rearrangement uses TRBV28 and TRBJ1-2, with 9 bases identical to TRBD1. The CDR3 contains 13 residues. The V and J ends lost 2 bases and 8 bases, in that order; junction bases with no gene match: 3. In germline, CDR1 is MDHEN, CDR2 SYDVKM. This CDR3 is CASSLGTGSGYTF. CDR3 in DNA: TGTGCCAGCAGTTTAGGGACAGGGAGCGGCTACACCTTC.

This chain joins TRBV11-2 and TRBJ1-4; D unclear. Germline V gene data show CDR1 as SGHAT and CDR2 as FQNNGV. The V gene lost 0 bases and the J gene lost 3 bases, with 17 bases spanning the gap. The CDR3 is 18 amino acids. The CDR3, as DNA: TGTGCCAGCAGCTTAGATGCGTTGATGTGGCCGGCTAATGAAAAACTGTTTTTT. Residues: CASSLDALMWPANEKLFF.

This chain links TRBV7-2 with TRBJ1-2; possibly TRBD1 for D (5 bases). Trimming shortened V by 5 bases and J by 4 bases, and 17 bases separated the two germline ends. The germline gives CDR1 SGHTA, CDR2 FQGNSA. The CDR3 is 15 residues long. The CDR3 is CASSILRQTTYGYTF. Written as DNA, the CDR3 is TGTGCCAGCAGCATCCTGCGACAGACTACCTATGGCTACACCTTC. Supplemented by reference TRBV7-2 and TRBJ1-2, the full variable domain reads GAGVSQSPSNKVTEKGKDVELRCDPISGHTALYWYRQSLGQGLEFLIYFQGNSAPDKSGLPSDRFSAERTGGSVSTLTIQRTQQEDSAVYLCASSILRQTTYGYTFGSGTRLTVV.

The V call is TRBV6-5, the J call TRBJ2-3; 10 bases are shared with TRBD1. The CDR3 sequence is 14 residues long. Germline CDR1 is MNHEY and CDR2 is SVGAGI. V was pared by 6 bases and J by 4 bases, with 4 bases of the junction left unmatched. The DNA for the CDR3 is TGTGCCAGCAGGACAGGGGGCGGTTCAGATACGCAGTATTTT. Its protein is CASRTGGGSDTQYF.

The chain employs TRBV28 and TRBJ2-3; 7 bases are a match to TRBD2. Germline assignment: CDR1 MDHEN and CDR2 SYDVKM. The ends lost 6 bases at V and 3 bases at J; junction bases unmatched: 3. This CDR3 has 13 amino acids. CDR3 loop: CASSRGVTDTQYF. The CDR3 DNA reads as TGTGCCAGCAGCCGGGGGGTGACAGATACGCAGTATTTT.

This clone was recorded a few times. The chain has TRBV4-2 and TRBJ1-3; D unresolved. CDR3 length: 14 residues. The germline V gene has CDR1 LGHNA and CDR2 YNFKEQ. V was trimmed by 0 bases and J by 3 bases, leaving 6 bases between them. CDR3 bases: TGTGCCAGCAGCCAAGATTCTTATGGAAACACCATATATTTT. Its protein product is CASSQDSYGNTIYF.

This clone has more than one count but fewer than ten. The chain joins TRBV7-9 to TRBJ1-1; no firm D call. Germline lookup yields CDR1 SEHNR and CDR2 FQNEAQ (reference sequence). V gave up 6 bases and J gave up 3 bases, with 14 bases separating them. The CDR3 is 14 residues long. CDR3 residues: CASSLLSRDTEAFF. The DNA for the CDR3 is TGTGCCAGCAGTTTACTTTCCCGGGACACTGAAGCTTTCTTT.

The chain carries TRBV19 and TRBJ2-3, with D hard to call. Germline V CDR1 and CDR2: LNHDA, SQIVND (reference sequence). V was clipped by 3 bases and J by 0 bases, with 7 bases between them. The CDR3 contains 14 residues. CDR3 residues: CASSMVRSTDTQYF. Here the CDR3 DNA reads TGTGCCAGTAGTATGGTAAGGAGCACAGATACGCAGTATTTT.

The chain couples TRBV7-2 to TRBJ2-3; D is uncertain. The CDR3 length is 15 residues. Germline V lookup: CDR1 SGHTA, CDR2 FQGNSA. V was cut by 2 bases and J by 0 bases, with 9 bases left in between. As DNA, the CDR3 is TGTGCCAGCAGCTTATACAGATCTAGCACAGATACGCAGTATTTT. Translating gives CASSLYRSSTDTQYF.

This clone showed up just a few times. The chain uses TRBV19 and TRBJ1-1; a weak D match, TRBD1 (6 bases). The CDR3 is made up of 11 amino acids. From germline, CDR1 is LNHDA and CDR2 SQIVND (reference sequence). V gave up 10 bases and J gave up 5 bases, with 11 bases separating them. CDR3 in amino acids: CATEGGTEAFF. The CDR3, as DNA: TGTGCCACCGAGGGGGGGACTGAAGCTTTCTTT.

The V and J genes are TRBV29-1 and TRBJ1-1; D remains unclear. V lost 6 bases and J 1 base, leaving 15 bases between the germline ends. CDR1 and CDR2 from the germline V gene are SQVTM and ANQGSEA. CDR3 size: 14 residues. CDR3 loop: CSVLARRTNTEAFF. In nucleotides, the CDR3 is TGCAGCGTCTTGGCCAGGCGAACGAACACTGAAGCTTTCTTT.

The rearrangement links TRBV29-1 to TRBJ1-1, with 8 bases matching TRBD1. The trim removed 6 bases at V and 2 bases at J, leaving 5 bases unmatched. CDR3 length: 13 amino acids. Germline lookup yields CDR1 SQVTM and CDR2 ANQGSEA. CDR3: CSVDRGGNTEAFF. The CDR3 coding sequence is TGCAGCGTAGACAGGGGTGGTAACACTGAAGCTTTCTTT.

This clone was recorded a few times. The chain links TRBV19 to TRBJ2-1; 9 bases line up with TRBD1. The V gene's germline CDR1 is LNHDA and CDR2 SQIVND (reference sequence). This CDR3 is 15 amino acids long. The V and J ends lost 7 bases and 6 bases, in that order; junction bases with no gene match: 10. CDR3 sequence: CASIAGTGLGNEQFF. The CDR3 DNA reads TGTGCCAGTATCGCCGGGACAGGGCTTGGCAATGAGCAGTTCTTC.

The chain is built from TRBV11-2 and TRBJ2-1; 9 bases fit TRBD2. CDR1 is SGHAT, CDR2 FQNNGV, per germline. CDR3 length: 17 residues. Trimming took 4 bases from V and 0 from J; bases not matched to a gene: 7. CDR3 bases: TGTGCCAGCAGCTCGGACCGACTAGCGGCCTCCTACAATGAGCAGTTCTTC. Its translation is CASSSDRLAASYNEQFF.

The gene calls are TRBV6-5 and TRBJ2-4; D perhaps matches TRBD2 (5 bases). Trimming took off 2 bases at V and 8 bases at J, with 10 bases between the two ends. Germline V CDR1 and CDR2: MNHEY, SVGAGI. This CDR3 comprises 13 residues. This CDR3 reads CASSYAGSDIQYF. In DNA form, the CDR3 reads TGTGCCAGCAGTTACGCGGGCTCGGACATTCAGTACTTC.

The V call is TRBV30, the J call TRBJ2-7, with 7 positions matching TRBD2. The V gene's germline CDR1 is GTSNPN and CDR2 SVGIG (reference sequence). CDR3 length equals 15 residues. V trimming: 0 bases; J trimming: 2 bases; junction bases outside the gene matches: 7. CDR3 bases: TGTGCCTGGAGTGTCATGGGGGGGAACCCCTACGAGCAGTACTTC. Protein sequence: CAWSVMGGNPYEQYF.

This chain uses TRBV30 with TRBJ1-2; D is ambiguous. The CDR3 loop spans 13 amino acids. From germline, CDR1 is GTSNPN and CDR2 SVGIG (reference sequence). Trimming pared 0 bases from V and 8 bases from J, leaving 13 bases between. The CDR3 sequence: CAWSVGMLAGYTF. The CDR3 DNA reads TGTGCCTGGAGTGTGGGGATGCTTGCGGGCTACACCTTC.

The rearrangement links TRBV7-8 to TRBJ2-5, with D unclear. Trimming pared 3 bases from V and 2 bases from J, leaving 4 bases between. CDR1 and CDR2 (germline): SGHVS, FQNEAQ. This CDR3 spans 12 amino acids. CDR3 sequence reads: CASSLNQETQYF. In DNA form, the CDR3 reads TGTGCCAGCAGCTTGAATCAAGAGACCCAGTACTTC.

The chain is built from TRBV9 and TRBJ2-7; 10 nucleotides align to TRBD1. CDR3 length: 16 residues. Unmatched junction bases numbered 5, after V lost 0 bases and J lost 2 bases. CDR1 and CDR2 (germline): SGDLS, YYNGEE. The CDR3 sequence is CASSVGGTGVPYEQYF. CDR3 coding DNA: TGTGCCAGCAGCGTAGGGGGGACAGGGGTTCCCTACGAGCAGTACTTC.

The genes are TRBV9 and TRBJ1-6; no reliable D call. This CDR3 contains 16 residues. Trimming removed 0 bases at V and 7 bases at J, with 14 bases between. Looked up from germline, CDR1 is SGDLS and CDR2 is YYNGEE. CDR3 loop: CASSVGGRGSNSPLHF. Here the CDR3 DNA reads TGTGCCAGCAGCGTAGGAGGGAGAGGCTCAAATTCACCCCTCCACTTT.

This chain uses TRBV5-1 with TRBJ1-2; no reliable D call. The V gene lost 4 bases and the J gene lost 2 bases, with 9 bases spanning the gap. Germline values: CDR1 SGHRS, CDR2 YFSETQ. This CDR3 comprises 13 residues. The CDR3 sequence is CASSTEPNYGYTF. CDR3 bases: TGCGCCAGCAGCACCGAGCCAAACTATGGCTACACCTTC.

The gene calls are TRBV6-6 and TRBJ2-7, with TRBD1 matching over 8 bases. Germline V gene lookup returns CDR1 MNHNY and CDR2 SVGAGI (reference sequence). The V gene end was trimmed by 6 bases and the J gene end by 4 bases; junction bases not matched to a gene: 5. This CDR3 has 13 residues. The CDR3 reads CASSHGQGYEQYF. The DNA of the CDR3 is TGTGCCAGCAGCCACGGACAGGGTTACGAGCAGTACTTC.

The chain is built from TRBV5-8 and TRBJ1-4, with 7 bases aligning to TRBD1. V lost 4 bases, J lost 0 bases, and 6 bases stayed unmatched. This CDR3 has 16 amino acids. In germline, CDR1 is SGHTS, CDR2 YDEGEE. CDR3 region: CASSLGQLATNEKLFF. CDR3 coding DNA: TGTGCCAGCAGCCTGGGACAGCTTGCAACTAATGAAAAACTGTTTTTT. The variable domain in full, with the rest retrieved from reference TRBV5-8 and TRBJ1-4, is EAGVTQSPTHLIKTRGQQATLRCSPISGHTSVYWYQQALGLGLQFLLWYDEGEERNRGNFPPRFSGRQFPNYSSELNVNALELEDSALYLCASSLGQLATNEKLFFGSGTQLSVL.

The genes are TRBV5-6 and TRBJ2-2; 12 nucleotides agree with TRBD2. The trim removed 4 bases at V and 5 bases at J, leaving 6 bases unmatched. This CDR3 has 16 amino acids. Germline CDR1 and CDR2: SGHDT and YYEEEE. CDR3 region: CASSERLAGGTGELFF. CDR3 nucleotide sequence: TGTGCCAGCAGCGAGCGTCTAGCGGGGGGGACCGGGGAGCTGTTTTTT.

The chain couples TRBV6-5 to TRBJ1-4; D call uncertain. Per the germline V gene, CDR1 is MNHEY and CDR2 is SVGAGI. CDR3 length: 11 amino acids. With 5 bases removed from V and 8 bases from J, the gap between germline ends came to 6 bases. CDR3 residues: CASSPDEKLFF. The CDR3 region has the DNA TGTGCCAGCAGTCCGGACGAAAAACTGTTTTTT.

The chain uses TRBV7-2 and TRBJ2-3, with D possibly being TRBD2 (6 bases). V dropped 5 bases and J dropped 5 bases, with 17 bases sitting between them. Germline V CDR1 and CDR2: SGHTA, FQGNSA. The CDR3 totals 15 residues. This chain's CDR3 is CASSALNGGGDTQYF. CDR3 in DNA: TGTGCCAGCAGCGCCCTCAACGGGGGAGGAGATACGCAGTATTTT.

J is TRBJ1-2 and V is TRBV29-1; D gene unclear. V lost 3 bases to trimming and J lost 1 base, with 6 bases between them. CDR3 length: 12 residues. The germline V gene has CDR1 SQVTM and CDR2 ANQGSEA. CDR3 protein: CSVEGDNYGYTF. The CDR3 nucleotides read TGCAGCGTTGAGGGTGATAACTATGGCTACACCTTC.

This chain links TRBV2 with TRBJ1-6; 8 nucleotides line up with TRBD1. V gave up 5 bases and J gave up 9 bases; unmatched junction bases: 12. This CDR3 comprises 16 residues. Germline CDR1 reads SNHLY; CDR2 reads FYNNEI. The chain's CDR3 is CASSPWGGTGGSPLHF. CDR3 nucleotides: TGTGCCAGCAGTCCGTGGGGGGGTACAGGGGGTTCACCCCTCCACTTT.